Below are 29 T cell receptor beta chains sequenced from a single sample in a study of blood T cell repertoires in COVID-19. The protocol was immunoSEQ multiplex PCR, while the TCRdb copy is restricted to in-frame clones and leaves out a portion. The data contain 150,000 to 200,000 clones, about 90% of them singletons. Input material: peripheral blood. These receptors all come from a man aged 55 to 70 with acute or convalescent COVID-19.

This clone was detected a few times. The chain uses TRBV18 and TRBJ1-5; 9 bases fit TRBD1. The germline CDR1 and CDR2 sequences are KGHSH and LQKENI. The CDR3 consists of 14 residues. V dropped 6 bases and J dropped 8; count of bases not matched to a gene: 8. The CDR3 sequence: CASSPTGGLEPQHF. The CDR3 region has the DNA TGTGCCAGCTCGCCTACAGGGGGCTTGGAGCCCCAGCATTTT.

This sequence joins TRBV10-1 and TRBJ1-2; 9 bases line up with TRBD1. This CDR3 spans 15 amino acids. With 6 bases clipped from V and 0 bases from J, the junction kept 5 bases outside the gene matches. The germline V gene encodes CDR1 WNHNN and CDR2 SYGVQD (reference sequence). This CDR3 reads CASSGQGQANYGYTF. The CDR3 DNA reads TGCGCCAGCAGCGGACAGGGGCAAGCTAACTATGGCTACACCTTC.

The chain couples TRBV6-5 to TRBJ2-1; 11 bases agree with TRBD2. The V gene end was trimmed by 6 bases and the J gene end by 2 bases; junction bases not matched to a gene: 3. Germline CDR1 MNHEY, CDR2 SVGAGI. The CDR3 is 15 residues long. The CDR3: CASRASGGTYNEQFF. The CDR3 coding sequence is TGTGCCAGCAGAGCTAGCGGGGGGACCTACAATGAGCAGTTCTTC.

The table lists this clone with a count of one. This sequence joins TRBV7-9 and TRBJ2-3; 9 bases line up with TRBD2. J was trimmed by 4 bases and V by 5 bases; bases with no gene match: 13. This CDR3 has 17 residues. The germline gives CDR1 SEHNR, CDR2 FQNEAQ (reference sequence). The CDR3, as DNA: TGTGCCAGCAGCACGTTGGGTAGCGGGGGATCCGCAGATACGCAGTATTTT. Its translation is CASSTLGSGGSADTQYF.

This sequence joins TRBV29-1 and TRBJ1-2; D ambiguous. The CDR3 is 13 amino acids. The germline V and J ends were trimmed by 3 bases and 3 bases, with 11 bases remaining between them. Germline assignment: CDR1 SQVTM and CDR2 ANQGSEA. The CDR3, as DNA: TGCAGCGTTGATGGGCAGGCAGACTATGGCTACACCTTC. Its translation is CSVDGQADYGYTF.

The genes are TRBV19 and TRBJ2-5, with TRBD2 matching 7 bases. The V and J ends lost 10 bases and 3 bases, in that order; junction bases with no gene match: 8. The length of the CDR3 is 13 residues. Germline-derived CDR1 and CDR2 are LNHDA and SQIVND (reference sequence). The CDR3 DNA reads as TGTGCCACTCGTCAGGGAGGGGAAGAGACCCAGTACTTC. This gives the protein CATRQGGEETQYF. Full variable domain (missing parts from reference TRBV19 and TRBJ2-5): DGGITQSPKYLFRKEGQNVTLSCEQNLNHDAMYWYRQDPGQGLRLIYYSQIVNDFQKGDIAEGYSVSREKKESFPLTVTSAQKNPTAFYLCATRQGGEETQYFGPGTRLLVL.

This rearrangement joins TRBV3-1 (or the pseudogene TRBV3-2) to TRBJ2-1; D call uncertain. The germline V gene encodes CDR1 LGHDT and CDR2 YNNKEL (reference sequence). There are 12 residues in the CDR3. V shed 5 bases and J shed 7 bases, with 9 bases lying between them. CDR3 coding DNA: TGTGCCAGCAGCGATGCGCGTAATGAGCAGTTCTTC. Translation: CASSDARNEQFF.

The rearrangement uses TRBV7-2 and TRBJ2-7, with D possibly being TRBD2 (5 bases). V was cut by 4 bases and J by 6 bases, with 16 bases left in between. CDR3 length: 14 amino acids. Germline values: CDR1 SGHTA, CDR2 FQGNSA. The DNA of the CDR3 is TGTGCCAGCAGCTCAACTTCTAGCTTCTTCGAGCAGTACTTC. As protein: CASSSTSSFFEQYF.

This chain joins TRBV9 and TRBJ2-1; 11 bases are a match to TRBD2. This CDR3 comprises 17 residues. V dropped 0 bases and J dropped 7; count of bases not matched to a gene: 9. Germline CDR1 and CDR2: SGDLS and YYNGEE. The CDR3 here is CASSVGPSGGLSNEQFF. The CDR3 coding sequence is TGTGCCAGCAGCGTAGGGCCTAGCGGGGGGCTCTCTAATGAGCAGTTCTTC.

V and J are TRBV2 and TRBJ1-6; tentatively, D is TRBD1 (6 bases). V was clipped by 9 bases and J by 1 base, with 13 bases between them. The germline V gene encodes CDR1 SNHLY and CDR2 FYNNEI. This CDR3 contains 15 residues. The CDR3 reads CASTGIASYNSPLHF. CDR3 in DNA: TGTGCCAGTACAGGGATCGCATCCTATAATTCACCCCTCCACTTT.

The chain is built from TRBV4-1 and TRBJ1-2, with TRBD1 as a possible D gene (5 bases). The germline V and J ends were trimmed by 5 bases and 1 base, with 23 bases remaining between them. There are 18 residues in the CDR3. Germline V gene lookup returns CDR1 MGHRA and CDR2 YSYEKL. The CDR3 protein is CASSESAIRGGVNYGYTF. In nucleotides, the CDR3 is TGCGCCAGCAGCGAATCCGCAATTCGGGGGGGGGTTAACTATGGCTACACCTTC.

The chain is built from TRBV7-9 and TRBJ1-4; no reliable D call. V shed 5 bases and J shed 8 bases, with 12 bases lying between them. Looked up from germline, CDR1 is SEHNR and CDR2 is FQNEAQ (reference sequence). This CDR3 is 13 amino acids long. CDR3 loop: CASSDIREEKLFF. The CDR3 DNA reads as TGTGCCAGCAGCGACATCCGGGAGGAAAAACTGTTTTTT.

The chain has TRBV5-5 and TRBJ2-1, with TRBD2 as a possible D gene (5 bases). The V end lost 4 bases, the J end lost 7 bases, and 12 bases lay between the germline ends. CDR1 and CDR2 (germline): SGHKS, YYEKEE (reference sequence). The CDR3 has 13 residues. Written as DNA, the CDR3 is TGTGCCAGCAGCCTTCTCCCGGGGAATGAGCAGTTCTTC. This gives the protein CASSLLPGNEQFF.

The CDR3 DNA reads TGTGCCAGTAGCATACGGGGGGTGAGGAGAGAGGGCAATGAGCAGTTCTTC. Its protein is CASSIRGVRREGNEQFF. V is TRBV19 and J is TRBJ2-1; the match to TRBD2 covers 7 bases. Germline-derived CDR1 and CDR2 are LNHDA and SQIVND (reference sequence). The CDR3 length is 17 residues. V shed 6 bases, J shed 6 bases, and the junction held 17 bases outside the gene matches.

The rearrangement joins TRBV18 to TRBJ1-5, with 8 nucleotides matching TRBD1. Germline V gene lookup returns CDR1 KGHSH and CDR2 LQKENI. There are 16 residues in the CDR3. V was clipped by 2 bases and J by 6 bases; unmatched bases: 9. The CDR3 here is CASSPGGQGATQPQHF. CDR3 in DNA: TGTGCCAGCTCACCAGGAGGCCAGGGGGCAACTCAGCCCCAGCATTTT.

The rearrangement links TRBV7-9 to TRBJ1-5, with TRBD1 matching over 11 bases. This CDR3 region has 14 residues. Trimming at V came to 5 bases and at J to 6 bases, leaving 3 bases not matched to a gene. Germline CDR1 is SEHNR and CDR2 is FQNEAQ (reference sequence). CDR3 sequence reads: CASSAGQGAQPQHF. The CDR3 DNA reads as TGTGCCAGCAGCGCCGGACAGGGGGCTCAGCCCCAGCATTTT.

This clone was observed a handful of times. This sequence joins TRBV12-5 and TRBJ1-2; 7 nucleotides match TRBD1. The CDR3 extends over 14 amino acids. Germline V CDR1 and CDR2: LGHNT, FRNRAP. V was pared by 6 bases and J by 4 bases, with 8 bases of the junction left unmatched. CDR3 protein: CASGWGQTFYGYTF. The CDR3 region has the DNA TGTGCTAGTGGCTGGGGACAGACCTTCTATGGCTACACCTTC. The full variable domain, completed using reference TRBV12-5 and TRBJ1-2, is DARVTQTPRHKVTEMGQEVTMRCQPILGHNTVFWYRQTMMQGLELLAYFRNRAPLDDSGMPKDRFSAEMPDATLATLKIQPSEPRDSAVYFCASGWGQTFYGYTFGSGTRLTVV.

V gene TRBV5-6 combines with J gene TRBJ1-1, with D perhaps TRBD1 (5 bases). Trimming pared 1 base from V and 6 bases from J, leaving 13 bases between. The CDR3 runs to 14 residues. Germline values: CDR1 SGHDT, CDR2 YYEEEE. The CDR3 coding sequence is TGTGCCAGCAGCTTGAAGGGGTCGTGGGCTGAAGCTTTCTTT. Protein product: CASSLKGSWAEAFF.

The rearrangement joins TRBV6-5 to TRBJ1-4, with 9 bases lining up with TRBD1. V shed 3 bases and J 10 bases; nucleotides not matched to a gene: 9. Germline V gives CDR1 MNHEY, CDR2 SVGAGI. The CDR3 covers 15 residues. CDR3 sequence reads: CASSYDRGRLGKLFF. The DNA of the CDR3 is TGTGCCAGCAGTTATGACAGGGGGAGACTCGGAAAACTGTTTTTT.

V is TRBV4-1 and J is TRBJ1-1; 7 nucleotides line up with TRBD1. V was clipped by 0 bases and J by 0 bases; unmatched bases: 13. Germline CDR1 MGHRA, CDR2 YSYEKL. This CDR3 comprises 19 residues. The chain's CDR3 is CASSQDSIQGGTVNTEAFF. DNA of the CDR3: TGCGCCAGCAGCCAAGATAGCATTCAGGGGGGTACCGTGAACACTGAAGCTTTCTTT.

V gene TRBV5-1 combines with J gene TRBJ2-7, with 11 bases fitting TRBD1. The CDR3 covers 15 residues. V shed 4 bases and J 3 bases; nucleotides not matched to a gene: 6. Looked up from germline, CDR1 is SGHRS and CDR2 is YFSETQ. The CDR3 reads CASSSGQGAGYEQYF. The CDR3 DNA is TGCGCCAGCAGCAGCGGACAGGGGGCGGGCTACGAGCAGTACTTC.

The V gene is TRBV5-5, the J gene TRBJ2-2; D unresolved. V lost 0 bases to trimming and J lost 2 bases, with 8 bases between them. The CDR3 sequence is 15 residues long. Germline loops: CDR1 SGHKS, CDR2 YYEKEE (reference sequence). Written as DNA, the CDR3 is TGTGCCAGCAGCTTGGCTCAGGTTAACACCGGGGAGCTGTTTTTT. Translation: CASSLAQVNTGELFF.

This clone showed up just once. The rearrangement links TRBV12-3 or TRBV12-4 to TRBJ1-2; 7 positions match TRBD1. V dropped 6 bases and J dropped 4; count of bases not matched to a gene: 5. CDR3 size: 13 residues. The CDR3 loop reads CASSRGTAYGYTF. The DNA of the CDR3 is TGTGCCAGCAGCCGGGGGACAGCCTATGGCTACACCTTC.

The gene calls are TRBV5-4 and TRBJ2-2, with 8 positions matching TRBD2. Unmatched junction bases numbered 21, after V lost 4 bases and J lost 4 bases. The CDR3 covers 20 residues. In germline, CDR1 is SGHNT, CDR2 YYREEE (reference sequence). The CDR3, as DNA: TGTGCCAGCAGCACCGGACACAGCGCGGGCACTAGCGGTACCACCGGGGAGCTGTTTTTT. This encodes CASSTGHSAGTSGTTGELFF.

The chain couples TRBV5-3 to TRBJ2-7, with 8 bases aligning to TRBD1. TRBV5-3 is marked as an open reading frame, function uncertain. The CDR3 spans 16 residues. V was pared by 0 bases and J by 2 bases, with 7 bases of the junction left unmatched. The CDR3 loop is CARSLVVRGRPYEQYF. For the CDR3, the DNA is TGTGCCAGAAGCTTGGTTGTCAGGGGGCGCCCCTACGAGCAGTACTTC.

The chain uses TRBV7-9 and TRBJ1-1, with D perhaps matching TRBD1 (6 bases). Germline assignment: CDR1 SEHNR and CDR2 FQNEAQ (reference sequence). The CDR3 has 15 amino acids. The V end lost 8 bases, the J end lost 1 base, and 17 bases lay between the germline ends. The CDR3 protein is CASGRDTQRNTEAFF. The CDR3 DNA is TGTGCCAGCGGCCGGGACACCCAAAGGAACACTGAAGCTTTCTTT.

The rearrangement links TRBV7-2 to TRBJ1-5; 7 nucleotides line up with TRBD1. The CDR3 is 15 residues long. V dropped 0 bases and J dropped 6; count of bases not matched to a gene: 5. Germline V gives CDR1 SGHTA, CDR2 FQGNSA. CDR3 sequence (DNA): TGTGCCAGCAGCTTAGCAGGGGGCTCTCCTCAGCCCCAGCATTTT. Residues: CASSLAGGSPQPQHF.

The rearrangement uses TRBV21-1 and TRBJ1-4. TRBV21-1 is a known pseudogene. The CDR3 runs 15 residues. The CDR3 is CASSKDGGLGEKLFF. The CDR3 DNA reads TGTGCCAGCAGCAAGGACGGGGGGCTCGGTGAAAAACTGTTTTTT.

This clone was detected only once. The V and J genes are TRBV5-4 and TRBJ1-4; 7 bases align to TRBD1. Germline values: CDR1 SGHNT, CDR2 YYREEE (reference sequence). This CDR3 contains 15 residues. V dropped 1 base and J dropped 8; count of bases not matched to a gene: 8. The CDR3 loop is CASSLKATGNEKLFF. The CDR3 DNA reads TGTGCCAGCAGCTTGAAGGCGACAGGGAACGAAAAACTGTTTTTT.